These T cell receptor beta chains were read from a single sample in a study of identical twins. One entry per CDR3 protein results from TCRdb running MiXCR on the 5' RACE reads. This table holds under 500,000 distinct CDR3 sequences, over 11% found once. These data were likewise used in another study, on yellow fever vaccine responses in identical twins.

The source material was CD4+ T cells sorted from blood. Receptor source: a young woman in good health. Both conserved end residues are part of each CDR3. D genes are given only for firm matches. Only some rows state a clone size, as once, few, many or a class for expanded clones.

v_call	j_call	d_call	clone_size	cdr3_nt	cdr3_aa
TRBV12-3/TRBV12-4	TRBJ2-4	-	many	TGTGCCAGCAGTTCCCGGAACTTCGGAGACATTCAGTACTTC	CASSSRNFGDIQYF
TRBV12-3/TRBV12-4	TRBJ2-1	-	few	TGTGCCAGCAGTTTCGTTGGCAGCGGCGTATTGGAGCAGTTCTTC	CASSFVGSGVLEQFF
TRBV6-1	TRBJ2-6	-	few	TGTGCCAGCAGACGCCGCGGAGACTCTGGGGCCAACGTCCTGACTTTC	CASRRRGDSGANVLTF
TRBV7-2	TRBJ2-7	-	few	TGTGCCACGTCCGTAACGTCGGGCTACGAGCAGTACTTC	CATSVTSGYEQYF
TRBV10-3	TRBJ2-7	TRBD2	-	TGTGCCATCAGTGCCGGCGGCAGCGGGGGGCCTACCTACGAGCAGTACTTC	CAISAGGSGGPTYEQYF
TRBV12-3/TRBV12-4	TRBJ2-5	-	-	TGTGCCAGCAGTTTAGACAGACCCTATCAAGAGACCCAGTACTTC	CASSLDRPYQETQYF
TRBV24-1	TRBJ2-1	TRBD2	-	TGTGCCACCAGTGAACCGACTAGCGGGAGGCGAAATGAGCAGTTCTTC	CATSEPTSGRRNEQFF
TRBV5-1	TRBJ2-7	TRBD2	many	TGCGCCAGCAGCCCACAACCGACTAGCGGGTCGAACTACGAGCAGTACTTC	CASSPQPTSGSNYEQYF
TRBV18	TRBJ2-2	-	-	TGTGCCAGCTCACCATCCATTATGAACACCGGGGAGCTGTTTTTT	CASSPSIMNTGELFF
TRBV7-3	TRBJ2-2	-	few	TGTGCCAGCAGCTCCAACAGACCGACCGGGGAGCTGTTTTTT	CASSSNRPTGELFF
TRBV7-9	TRBJ1-2	-	few	TGTGCCAGCAGCCCCGCCAAGGGAGGCTACACCTTC	CASSPAKGGYTF
TRBV29-1	TRBJ2-3	-	few	TGCAGCGTTGAATGGGCAGATACGCAGTATTTT	CSVEWADTQYF
TRBV6-5	TRBJ2-2	-	-	TGTGCCAGCAGTTACTCAATAGGGATCGGGGAGCTGTTTTTT	CASSYSIGIGELFF
TRBV4-2	TRBJ1-6	-	few	TGTGCCAGCAGCCCCAGGACAGCAGCGAATTCACCCCTCCACTTT	CASSPRTAANSPLHF
TRBV6-1	TRBJ2-7	-	-	TGTGCCAGCAGTAAGGGACGGTCCTACGAGCAGTACTTC	CASSKGRSYEQYF
TRBV18	TRBJ2-7	-	few	TGTGCCAGCTCACCATTAAAAACAGTCCTGGGGGAGCAGTACTTC	CASSPLKTVLGEQYF
TRBV7-9	TRBJ2-7	-	few	TGTGCCAGCAGCCAAGAACAGGGGCAGTACTTC	CASSQEQGQYF
TRBV5-1	TRBJ1-2	-	few	TGCGCCAGCAGCTTGGAGTCCGATCACTATGGCTACACCTTC	CASSLESDHYGYTF
TRBV3-1	TRBJ2-2	TRBD2	few	TGTGCCAGCCTGCTCGGCGGGGGCACCGGGGAGCTGTTTTTT	CASLLGGGTGELFF
TRBV12-3/TRBV12-4	TRBJ2-7	-	-	TGTGCCAGCAGTTTCCAACAGGGCTTGGACGAGCAGTACTTC	CASSFQQGLDEQYF
TRBV15	TRBJ1-2	-	few	TGTGCCACCAGCACTCCGGTGGAGCGCCTTGGCTACACCTTC	CATSTPVERLGYTF
TRBV6-6	TRBJ1-1	-	-	TGTGCCAGCAGTTCTTCAGGTACTGAAGCTTTCTTT	CASSSSGTEAFF
TRBV29-1	TRBJ2-7	TRBD1	many	TGCAGCGGTGGACAGGGGGGTGCGTACGAGCAGTACTTC	CSGGQGGAYEQYF
TRBV3-1	TRBJ2-1	TRBD2	few	TGTGCCAGCAGCCGCCAAGCGGGGGCCTACAATGAGCAGTTCTTC	CASSRQAGAYNEQFF
TRBV3-1	TRBJ2-1	TRBD1	-	TGTGCCAGCAGCCAAGATACCGTACAAGGGGGCAGGATTGGAGATGAGCAGTTCTTC	CASSQDTVQGGRIGDEQFF
TRBV20-1	TRBJ2-3	-	-	TGCAGTGCTAGATCAGCAATCCCAGATACGCAGTATTTT	CSARSAIPDTQYF
TRBV6-4	TRBJ2-1	TRBD2	many	TGTGCCAGCAGTGGACTAGCGGGGGGGCCCAATGAGCAGTTCTTC	CASSGLAGGPNEQFF
TRBV5-6	TRBJ2-7	-	few	TGTGCCAGCAGCTTGAGGACACTTTCTATCTCCTACGAGCAGTACTTC	CASSLRTLSISYEQYF
TRBV10-3	TRBJ1-1	-	-	TGTGCCATCAGCGGGGGGGTCACTGAAGCTTTCTTT	CAISGGVTEAFF
TRBV18	TRBJ2-3	-	few	TGTGCCAGCTCGCTTTTACCTGGCACCGACACAGATACGCAGTATTTT	CASSLLPGTDTDTQYF
TRBV5-1	TRBJ2-3	-	-	TGCGCCAGCAGCTTGGCCGGGGGTTGGACAGATACGCAGTATTTT	CASSLAGGWTDTQYF
TRBV12-3/TRBV12-4	TRBJ2-7	TRBD2	-	TGTGCCAGCAAGGGACTAGCGGGCGCTAGAGACGAGCAGTACTTC	CASKGLAGARDEQYF
TRBV12-3/TRBV12-4	TRBJ2-7	-	-	TGTGCCAGCAGTATCGGAGGAAATTCCTACGAGCAGTACTTC	CASSIGGNSYEQYF
TRBV3-1	TRBJ2-5	-	few	TGTGCCAGCAGCCAAGACAGAGGGACATCTAGGAAACAGTACTTC	CASSQDRGTSRKQYF
TRBV2	TRBJ2-5	-	-	TGTGCCACAAACCGGGACACCGAAGAGACCCAGTACTTC	CATNRDTEETQYF
TRBV7-2	TRBJ2-3	-	many	TGTGCCAGCAGCTTAAGCCTCAGAGCTGTACGCACAGATACGCAGTATTTT	CASSLSLRAVRTDTQYF
TRBV12-3/TRBV12-4	TRBJ2-3	-	-	TGTGCCAGCAGTACCCGACAGTCAGATAGCACAGATACGCAGTATTTT	CASSTRQSDSTDTQYF
TRBV6-1	TRBJ2-2	TRBD2	-	TGTGCCAGCAAGGTGGGAGGGCTTGCCACCGGGGAGCTGTTTTTT	CASKVGGLATGELFF
TRBV5-1	TRBJ2-1	-	-	TGCGCCAGCAGCTTGGGTTACAGCGGAACCTACAATGAGCAGTTCTTC	CASSLGYSGTYNEQFF
TRBV3-1	TRBJ2-7	-	-	TGTGCCAGCAGCCATGGGGACATCGAGCAGTACTTC	CASSHGDIEQYF
TRBV28	TRBJ1-2	-	-	TGTGCCAGCAGTTTAAGGACTTTTAACTATGGCTACACCTTC	CASSLRTFNYGYTF
TRBV4-2	TRBJ2-6	-	-	TGTGCCAGCAGCCAAGTACAGCAAGCCTCTGGGGCCAACGTCCTGACTTTC	CASSQVQQASGANVLTF
TRBV24-1	TRBJ2-2	-	many	TGTGCCACCGTCCGGTCAGCGGCGAACACCGGGGAGCTGTTTTTT	CATVRSAANTGELFF
TRBV20-1	TRBJ2-7	TRBD2	-	TGCAGTGCCCTGGGGCTAGCGGTCGACGAGCAGTACTTC	CSALGLAVDEQYF
TRBV11-2	TRBJ1-1	-	-	TGTGCCAGCAGCTTAGTTCTTTACACTGAAGCTTTCTTT	CASSLVLYTEAFF
TRBV7-9	TRBJ2-7	-	few	TGTGCCAGCAGCTTCCGGGACACGAGCTCCTACGAGCAGTACTTC	CASSFRDTSSYEQYF
TRBV5-1	TRBJ2-3	-	-	TGCGCCAGCAGCTTGACCGGGGATCGTCCAGATACGCAGTATTTT	CASSLTGDRPDTQYF
TRBV7-7	TRBJ2-5	TRBD2	few	TGTGCTAGCAGCCCTTGGGTAGCGGGGGGCCAAGAGACCCAGTACTTC	CASSPWVAGGQETQYF
TRBV3-1	TRBJ2-2	-	few	TGTGCCAGCAGCCAAGTTGCAAGGGGTAGCGGGGAGCTGTTTTTT	CASSQVARGSGELFF